This T cell receptor delta chain was retrieved from a study of gamma-delta chains in newborns, infants, children. Study-wide context: Polyclonal expansion of innate γδ T cells after birth follows microbial exposure.

TCRdb re-called clones from the reads via CATT. The sample yields some 11,000 delta-chain clones, around 3.5% seen once. Germline V gives CDR1 TSWWSYY, CDR2 QGS. V was trimmed by 2 bases and J by 0 bases, leaving 25 bases between them. The CDR3 runs 20 residues. Material for sequencing was blood. The V call is TRDV1, the J call TRDJ1, with a possible D match to TRDD3 (6 bases). This sequence originates from a child who was a newborn, infant or young child, either healthy, febrile or measles-vaccinated (not recorded which). CDR3 residues: CALGEYQPWGLRGYTDKLIF. CDR3 DNA: TGTGCTCTTGGGGAATATCAGCCTTGGGGGTTACGGGGCTACACCGATAAACTCATCTTT.